This T cell receptor beta chain comes out of a study of T cell responses to AZD1222 COVID-19 vaccine. Points from the study as a whole: Samples come after the peak T cell response, not at day 14. In the spike-specific TCR repertoire, nearly half reportedly target unmutated variant regions. A mostly white British donor set with more females was recruited, and clonal diversity was possibly underestimated.

Details on this clone: What it binds is not known.

The data were produced by immunoSEQ multiplex PCR, yet TCRdb's version contains in-frame clones alone and is incomplete. The data contain some 99,000 clones, roughly 88% of them singletons. This clonotype was obtained from an adult in good health. Sequenced here: peripheral blood, sampled on day 0 of MenACWY control vaccination.

The CDR3 coding sequence is TGTGCCAGCTCACCTGGGGGAGCGGCCCCTTACAATGAGCAGTTCTTC. Protein: CASSPGGAAPYNEQFF. The chain recombines TRBV18 with TRBJ2-1; the D call may be TRBD1 or TRBD2 (5 bases each). CDR1 is KGHSH, CDR2 LQKENI, per germline. Trimming pared 3 bases from V and 4 bases from J, leaving 16 bases between. The CDR3 is made up of 16 amino acids.